What follows are 14 T cell receptor beta chains derived from one specimen sequenced in a study of blood T cell repertoires in COVID-19. Using immunoSEQ multiplex PCR, the repertoire was profiled, and TCRdb retains in-frame clones only, with some absent. This table has approximately 400,000 clones, 81% appearing once. Sequenced input: peripheral blood. The receptors were gathered from a human donor with acute or convalescent COVID-19. The donor label of this sample is uncertain.

V and J are TRBV6-1 and TRBJ1-4; a weak D match, TRBD1 (6 bases). Germline CDR1 MNHNS, CDR2 SASEGT. Trimming cost V 2 bases and J 6 bases, with 10 bases left between them. The CDR3 spans 14 residues. The CDR3 is CASSEHQGHEKLFF. CDR3 in DNA: TGTGCCAGCAGTGAACATCAGGGGCATGAAAAACTGTTTTTT.

V usage is TRBV29-1 and J usage is TRBJ1-2, with 8 bases matching TRBD1. Trimming cost V 6 bases and J 6 bases; bases outside gene matches: 6. CDR3 length equals 12 residues. Germline loops: CDR1 SQVTM, CDR2 ANQGSEA. The CDR3 coding sequence is TGCAGCGTGGATACAGGGGGTCATGGCTACACCTTC. Its protein product is CSVDTGGHGYTF.

Notes on this clone: This specimen includes other DNA sequences encoding the same CDR3. The rearrangement links TRBV12-3 or TRBV12-4 to TRBJ1-2; perhaps TRBD1 as D (6 bases). V was pared by 2 bases and J by 8 bases, with 9 bases between. This CDR3 has 12 amino acids. For the CDR3, the DNA is TGTGCCAGCAGTTTACAGGGGAACGGCTACACCTTC. Its translation: CASSLQGNGYTF.

The genes are TRBV6-8 and TRBJ2-1, with D perhaps matching TRBD2 (5 bases). The CDR3 covers 14 residues. CDR1 MNHGY and CDR2 SAAAGT come from the germline V gene. The ends were cut back, 2 bases at V and 6 bases at J, with 11 bases in the middle. The CDR3 bases are TGTGCCAGCAGTTACGACCCCGAGGGCAATGAGCAGTTCTTC. This sequence encodes CASSYDPEGNEQFF.

V usage is TRBV6-5 and J usage is TRBJ2-7; perhaps TRBD2 as D (5 bases). Germline CDR1 MNHEY, CDR2 SVGAGI. This CDR3 is 11 amino acids long. The V end was cut by 6 bases, the J end by 3 bases, with 6 bases between. The CDR3 is CASSDYYEQYF. DNA for the CDR3: TGTGCCAGCAGCGACTACTACGAGCAGTACTTC.

V is TRBV20-1 and J is TRBJ1-5; 7 nucleotides match TRBD1. CDR3 size: 14 residues. CDR1 DFQATT and CDR2 SNEGSKA come from the germline V gene (reference sequence). Germline trimming cut 3 bases from V and 7 bases from J; bases unmatched to any gene: 9. The chain's CDR3 is CSASRQGERQPQHF. The CDR3 region has the DNA TGCAGTGCTAGTCGGCAGGGGGAGAGGCAGCCCCAGCATTTT.

J is TRBJ1-1 and V is TRBV10-1; D unresolved. The CDR3 runs 15 residues. Germline CDR1 WNHNN, CDR2 SYGVQD (reference sequence). V shed 2 bases and J shed 4 bases, with 14 bases lying between them. DNA for the CDR3: TGCGCCAGCAGTGAGATCGTCGGTTTCGGCACTGAAGCTTTCTTT. Encoded protein: CASSEIVGFGTEAFF.

This clone was seen more than once but under ten times. The chain joins TRBV7-9 to TRBJ2-2, with a tentative D call TRBD2 (5 bases). The CDR3 is made up of 16 amino acids. Trimming took off 1 base at V and 1 base at J, with 10 bases between the two ends. Germline V gene lookup returns CDR1 SEHNR and CDR2 FQNEAQ (reference sequence). The CDR3 loop is CASSLGGGGNTGELFF. In DNA, the CDR3 is TGTGCCAGCAGCTTAGGCGGCGGAGGGAACACCGGGGAGCTGTTTTTT.

This chain joins TRBV10-3 and TRBJ1-4; D perhaps matches TRBD1 (5 bases). Germline V lookup: CDR1 ENHRY, CDR2 SYGVKD. V lost 3 bases to trimming and J lost 8 bases, with 10 bases between them. The length of the CDR3 is 13 residues. CDR3 bases: TGTGCCATCAGTGATCAGACAGTGGAAAAACTGTTTTTT. This codes for CAISDQTVEKLFF.

Of note for this clone: Other DNA sequences in this specimen translate into the identical CDR3. This rearrangement joins TRBV27 to TRBJ2-7, with 8 bases aligning to TRBD1. CDR1 and CDR2 from the germline V gene are MNHEY and SMNVEV (reference sequence). J lost 4 bases, V lost 8 bases, and 7 bases had no gene match. The CDR3 has 13 residues. The chain's CDR3 is CASRAGGSYEQYF. DNA of the CDR3: TGTGCCAGCCGAGCAGGGGGCTCATACGAGCAGTACTTC.

This clone is a singleton in its sample. The chain recombines TRBV6-2 or TRBV6-3 with TRBJ2-7; no firm D call. V was pared by 0 bases and J by 3 bases, with 9 bases between. The CDR3 sequence is 14 residues long. Germline loops: CDR1 MNHEY, CDR2 SVGEGT. The CDR3 protein is CASSYSPGSYEQYF. DNA of the CDR3: TGTGCCAGCAGTTACTCGCCAGGAAGCTACGAGCAGTACTTC.

The V call is TRBV6-6, the J call TRBJ1-4; 9 nucleotides align to TRBD1. Trimming cost V 5 bases and J 4 bases; bases outside gene matches: 5. The germline V gene has CDR1 MNHNY and CDR2 SVGAGI (reference sequence). This CDR3 is 15 amino acids long. CDR3 region: CASSPVDRGNEKLFF. As DNA, the CDR3 is TGTGCCAGCAGTCCGGTGGACAGGGGTAATGAAAAACTGTTTTTT.

This clone was counted only a few times. The chain employs TRBV3-1 (or the pseudogene TRBV3-2) and TRBJ2-1; 12 bases map to TRBD2. Germline-derived CDR1 and CDR2 are LGHDT and YNNKEL (reference sequence). There are 16 residues in the CDR3. The junction had 6 bases not matched to a gene; V was cut back by 0 bases and J by 9 bases. The DNA for the CDR3 is TGTGCCAGCAGCCAAGATCGGCTAGCGGGAGGGGGTGAGCAGTTCTTC. Protein sequence: CASSQDRLAGGGEQFF.

V usage is TRBV28 and J usage is TRBJ2-3; a possible D gene is TRBD1 (5 bases). Per the germline V gene, CDR1 is MDHEN and CDR2 is SYDVKM. This CDR3 comprises 14 residues. V lost 9 bases and J lost 2, with 15 bases in between. CDR3 DNA: TGTGCCAGTACAGACAGCTTTACCACAGATACGCAGTATTTT. Its protein is CASTDSFTTDTQYF.